The T cell receptor beta chain described here comes from a study of blood T cell repertoires in COVID-19. Overall study: Specimens from acute and convalescent COVID-19 originated in the United States, Italy and Spain. T cells, B-cell-depleted T cells, or PBMCs supplied cDNA or gDNA.

This clone was counted a single time. Clones were read by immunoSEQ multiplex PCR, and TCRdb kept only the in-frame ones, dropping some. In the table there are 330,000 or so clones, 80% to 90% of which are singletons. The ends were cut back, 4 bases at V and 4 bases at J, with 17 bases in the middle. The V gene's germline CDR1 is GTSNPN and CDR2 SVGIG (reference sequence). The CDR3 is 15 residues long. This clonotype was obtained from a man in his thirties or forties with COVID-19, enrolled during active disease. Sequenced input: peripheral blood. This rearrangement joins TRBV30 to TRBJ1-3; D perhaps matches TRBD1 (6 bases). CDR3 amino acids: CAWNDPRGSGNTIYF. CDR3 DNA: TGTGCCTGGAACGATCCTAGGGGGAGCGGAAACACCATATATTTT.